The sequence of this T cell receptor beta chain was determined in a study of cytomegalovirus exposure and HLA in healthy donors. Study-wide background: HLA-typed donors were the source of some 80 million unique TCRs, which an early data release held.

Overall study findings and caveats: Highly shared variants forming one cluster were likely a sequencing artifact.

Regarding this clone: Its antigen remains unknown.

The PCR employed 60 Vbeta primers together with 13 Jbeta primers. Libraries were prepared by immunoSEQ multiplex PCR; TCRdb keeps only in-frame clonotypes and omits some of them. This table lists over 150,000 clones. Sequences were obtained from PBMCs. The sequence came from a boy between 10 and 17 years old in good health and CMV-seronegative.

The CDR3 loop reads CASSYSTGAGNTEAFF. For the CDR3, the DNA is TGTGCCAGCAGTTACTCTACAGGGGCAGGAAACACTGAAGCTTTCTTT. The chain couples TRBV6-5 to TRBJ1-1; 7 bases map to TRBD1. The CDR3 sequence is 16 residues long. The germline gives CDR1 MNHEY, CDR2 SVGAGI. Losses at the gene ends were 0 bases for V and 2 bases for J; bases not matched to a gene: 6.